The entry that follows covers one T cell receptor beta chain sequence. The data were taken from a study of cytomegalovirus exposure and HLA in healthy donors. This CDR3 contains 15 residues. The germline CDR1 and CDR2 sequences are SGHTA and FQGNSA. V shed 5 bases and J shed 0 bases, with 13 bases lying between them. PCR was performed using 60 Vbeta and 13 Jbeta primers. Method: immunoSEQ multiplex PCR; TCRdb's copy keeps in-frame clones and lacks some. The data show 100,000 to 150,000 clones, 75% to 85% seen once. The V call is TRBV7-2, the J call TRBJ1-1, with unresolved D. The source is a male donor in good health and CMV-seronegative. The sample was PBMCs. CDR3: CASSHSALMNTEAFF. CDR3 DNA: TGTGCCAGCAGCCACAGTGCTCTCATGAACACTGAAGCTTTCTTT.